The 32 T cell receptor beta chains in this list originate from one sample, sequenced in a study of blood T cell repertoires in COVID-19. Method: immunoSEQ multiplex PCR; TCRdb's copy keeps in-frame clones and lacks some. This sample has about 78,000 clones, with 85% to 90% found just once. Material for sequencing was peripheral blood. Source of these receptors: a woman aged 80 or older with active or convalescent COVID-19.

This chain connects TRBV19 to TRBJ1-3; 9 positions agree with TRBD1. The CDR3 consists of 13 residues. Germline lookup yields CDR1 LNHDA and CDR2 SQIVND (reference sequence). The J segment lost 2 bases and the V segment lost 9 bases, leaving 2 bases of the junction unmatched. The CDR3 region is CASRTGAGNTIYF. CDR3 bases: TGTGCCAGCAGGACAGGGGCTGGAAACACCATATATTTT.

The chain carries TRBV2 and TRBJ1-3; the D is unclear. This CDR3 region has 13 residues. V lost 2 bases and J 4 bases, leaving 6 bases between the germline ends. The germline gives CDR1 SNHLY, CDR2 FYNNEI. CDR3 in amino acids: CASSENTGNTIYF. The CDR3 nucleotides read TGTGCCAGCAGTGAAAACACCGGAAACACCATATATTTT.

This clone came up once. V usage is TRBV5-5 and J usage is TRBJ2-1; maybe TRBD1 (5 bases). V lost 1 base and J 4 bases, leaving 6 bases between the germline ends. Germline assignment: CDR1 SGHKS and CDR2 YYEKEE (reference sequence). The CDR3 contains 13 residues. In DNA form, the CDR3 reads TGTGCCAGCAGCTTGACAGGTTACAATGAGCAGTTCTTC. Encoded protein: CASSLTGYNEQFF.

This chain joins TRBV10-3 and TRBJ2-2; TRBD1 is a possible D gene (6 bases). This CDR3 is 19 amino acids long. The germline V gene encodes CDR1 ENHRY and CDR2 SYGVKD. Trimming took 3 bases from V and 4 from J, leaving 24 bases between them. CDR3 region: CAISEFVGAAGDSTGELFF. Written as DNA, the CDR3 is TGTGCCATCAGTGAATTCGTGGGGGCGGCAGGGGATTCCACCGGGGAGCTGTTTTTT.

The table lists this clone with a count of one. The CDR3 DNA is TGTGCCAGCAGTGAAAGTGGTCTAGCGGTTAACAATGAGCAGTTCTTC. Its translation: CASSESGLAVNNEQFF. The chain uses TRBV2 and TRBJ2-1; 7 positions match TRBD2. CDR3 size: 16 residues. Per germline, CDR1 SNHLY and CDR2 FYNNEI. V was pared by 2 bases and J by 5 bases, with 9 bases of the junction left unmatched.

V usage is TRBV18 and J usage is TRBJ2-2, with 8 bases aligning to TRBD1. The CDR3 runs 16 residues. Germline loops: CDR1 KGHSH, CDR2 LQKENI. Trimming at V came to 2 bases and at J to 5 bases, leaving 7 bases not matched to a gene. CDR3 sequence (DNA): TGTGCCAGCTCACCATCGGGCAGGGGGCTTACCGGGGAGCTGTTTTTT. Translation gives CASSPSGRGLTGELFF.

This clone was detected only once. V and J are TRBV28 and TRBJ1-2, with 12 positions matching TRBD1. Germline lookup yields CDR1 MDHEN and CDR2 SYDVKM. This CDR3 comprises 15 residues. V shed 6 bases and J 4 bases; nucleotides not matched to a gene: 6. CDR3 sequence reads: CASSPGQGAPYGYTF. The CDR3 coding sequence is TGTGCCAGCAGCCCGGGACAGGGGGCTCCCTATGGCTACACCTTC.

The chain joins TRBV5-1 to TRBJ2-1, with a tentative D call TRBD2 (5 bases). V shed 2 bases and J shed 0 bases, with 9 bases lying between them. Looked up from germline, CDR1 is SGHRS and CDR2 is YFSETQ. The CDR3 length is 15 residues. CDR3 bases: TGCGCCAGCAGCTTAACGGGAACCTCCTACAATGAGCAGTTCTTC. This translates into CASSLTGTSYNEQFF.

J is TRBJ2-5 and V is TRBV7-9, with D unresolved. This CDR3 is built from 14 residues. V lost 2 bases, J lost 3 bases, and 10 bases lay in between. In germline, CDR1 is SEHNR, CDR2 FQNEAQ (reference sequence). The CDR3 bases are TGTGCCAGCAGCTTAATCGGGTTCGAAGAGACCCAGTACTTC. Translated: CASSLIGFEETQYF. The full variable domain, completed using reference TRBV7-9 and TRBJ2-5, is DTGVSQNPRHKITKRGQNVTFRCDPISEHNRLYWYRQTLGQGPEFLTYFQNEAQLEKSRLLSDRFSAERPKGSFSTLEIQRTEQGDSAMYLCASSLIGFEETQYFGPGTRLLVL.

This chain connects TRBV28 to TRBJ2-4, with 13 nucleotides matching TRBD2. The CDR3 spans 18 residues. Germline V gene sequence: CDR1 MDHEN, CDR2 SYDVKM. V shed 0 bases, J shed 5 bases, and the junction held 7 bases outside the gene matches. The CDR3 DNA follows: TGTGCCAGCAGTTTATGGACTAGCGGGAGGATCGGGGAAAACATTCAGTACTTC. As protein: CASSLWTSGRIGENIQYF.

The genes are TRBV2 and TRBJ2-5; 7 nucleotides align to TRBD2. The trim removed 11 bases at V and 2 bases at J, leaving 8 bases unmatched. The CDR3 is 13 residues long. Germline assignment: CDR1 SNHLY and CDR2 FYNNEI. CDR3: CASLTSEQETQYF. The CDR3 nucleotides are TGTGCCTCCTTAACTAGCGAACAAGAGACCCAGTACTTC.

J is TRBJ1-1 and V is TRBV12-3 or TRBV12-4, with D tentatively TRBD1 (5 bases). The CDR3 length is 13 residues. V lost 3 bases and J 4 bases, leaving 9 bases between the germline ends. The CDR3 coding sequence is TGTGCCAGCAGTTTTTTTCAGGGCACTGAAGCTTTCTTT. This translates into CASSFFQGTEAFF.

The genes are TRBV19 and TRBJ2-1, with TRBD2 matching over 10 bases. The CDR3 covers 18 residues. Trimming at V came to 4 bases and at J to 1 base, leaving 10 bases not matched to a gene. Germline assignment: CDR1 LNHDA and CDR2 SQIVND (reference sequence). The chain's CDR3 is CASSRDPRTSGSYNEQFF. The DNA for the CDR3 is TGTGCCAGTAGTAGAGACCCACGGACTAGCGGTTCCTACAATGAGCAGTTCTTC.

The V gene is TRBV6-5, the J gene TRBJ2-7, with a tentative D call TRBD1 (6 bases). Trimming cost V 6 bases and J 0 bases, with 9 bases left between them. The CDR3 length is 13 residues. Germline assignment: CDR1 MNHEY and CDR2 SVGAGI. CDR3 amino acids: CASSKQGSYEQYF. The DNA for the CDR3 is TGTGCCAGCAGCAAACAGGGCTCCTACGAGCAGTACTTC.

The chain recombines TRBV2 with TRBJ1-6; no firm D call. The germline V and J ends were trimmed by 1 base and 4 bases, with 8 bases remaining between them. This CDR3 is 15 amino acids long. The germline CDR1 and CDR2 sequences are SNHLY and FYNNEI. CDR3 DNA sequence: TGTGCCAGCAGTGAAGAGCAGACATATAATTCACCCCTCCACTTT. Its translation is CASSEEQTYNSPLHF.

The chain joins TRBV30 to TRBJ2-7; 10 bases align to TRBD2. After removal of 0 bases from V and 2 bases from J, the junction contained 25 bases not matched to a gene. The CDR3 runs to 22 residues. Germline loops: CDR1 GTSNPN, CDR2 SVGIG (reference sequence). CDR3 DNA sequence: TGTGCCTGGAGTGTTACGGACCCCGGGGGACTCGCATCTAGCGGGAGCCCCTACGAGCAGTACTTC. This sequence encodes CAWSVTDPGGLASSGSPYEQYF.

The rearrangement joins TRBV7-2 to TRBJ1-2; 9 nucleotides align to TRBD1. Germline V gene sequence: CDR1 SGHTA, CDR2 FQGNSA. The J segment lost 6 bases and the V segment lost 5 bases, leaving 4 bases of the junction unmatched. The CDR3 runs 13 residues. The CDR3 nucleotides are TGTGCCAGCAGCCCGTGGACAGGGGATGGCTACACCTTC. Translating gives CASSPWTGDGYTF.

The CDR3 here is CASSRTGGYEQYF. The CDR3 nucleotides are TGTGCCAGCAGCCGGACAGGGGGTTACGAGCAGTACTTC. This rearrangement joins TRBV3-1 (or the pseudogene TRBV3-2) to TRBJ2-7, with 10 bases that match TRBD1. This CDR3 contains 13 residues. In germline, CDR1 is LGHDT, CDR2 YNNKEL (reference sequence). Trimming removed 4 bases from V and 4 bases from J; junction bases left unmatched: 1.

This sequence joins TRBV18 and TRBJ1-1, with a weak D call TRBD1 (6 bases). V lost 3 bases and J lost 1, with 15 bases in between. This CDR3 is 16 amino acids long. Germline CDR1 is KGHSH and CDR2 is LQKENI. CDR3 in DNA: TGTGCCAGCTCACCTAGGCAGGGGTCCTGGAACACTGAAGCTTTCTTT. Translated, it gives CASSPRQGSWNTEAFF.

V usage is TRBV7-9 and J usage is TRBJ1-1; D gene ambiguous. The germline gives CDR1 SEHNR, CDR2 FQNEAQ (reference sequence). The V and J ends lost 0 bases and 5 bases respectively, with 10 bases between them. The CDR3 contains 14 residues. As DNA, the CDR3 is TGTGCCAGCAGCTTAGCAGGAGGAGGGACTGAAGCTTTCTTT. It yields the protein CASSLAGGGTEAFF.

The CDR3 DNA follows: TGTGCCAGTAGTCTGGACACCTATTATGAAAAACTGTTTTTT. Amino acids: CASSLDTYYEKLFF. V is TRBV19 and J is TRBJ1-4, with a weak D call TRBD1 (5 bases). The CDR3 runs to 14 residues. The V and J ends lost 5 bases and 6 bases respectively, with 13 bases between them. Germline CDR1 LNHDA, CDR2 SQIVND (reference sequence).

This clone was found once. The V call is TRBV27, the J call TRBJ1-2, with D maybe TRBD1 (6 bases). The germline V gene encodes CDR1 MNHEY and CDR2 SMNVEV (reference sequence). Trimming pared 6 bases from V and 2 bases from J, leaving 19 bases between. The CDR3 extends over 16 amino acids. This chain's CDR3 is CASRLSYREINYGYTF. In nucleotides, the CDR3 is TGTGCCAGCAGACTAAGCTACAGGGAAATAAACTATGGCTACACCTTC.

V usage is TRBV6-2 or TRBV6-3 and J usage is TRBJ2-5; 7 bases map to TRBD1. The germline gives CDR1 MNHEY, CDR2 SVGEGT. The CDR3 length is 15 residues. V shed 3 bases, J shed 3 bases, and the junction held 7 bases outside the gene matches. The CDR3 here is CASSYRPGTEETQYF. The CDR3 DNA reads as TGTGCCAGCAGTTATCGTCCGGGGACAGAAGAGACCCAGTACTTC.

V gene TRBV6-5 combines with J gene TRBJ2-7; 8 bases agree with TRBD1. V was clipped by 4 bases and J by 2 bases; unmatched bases: 4. Germline-derived CDR1 and CDR2 are MNHEY and SVGAGI. This CDR3 region has 14 residues. CDR3 sequence reads: CASSWTGRTYEQYF. The DNA of the CDR3 is TGTGCCAGCAGTTGGACAGGGAGGACCTACGAGCAGTACTTC.

The V and J genes are TRBV9 and TRBJ2-7; 8 bases map to TRBD2. V dropped 0 bases and J dropped 3; count of bases not matched to a gene: 2. Germline assignment: CDR1 SGDLS and CDR2 YYNGEE. There are 14 residues in the CDR3. The CDR3 protein is CASSVAGRGYEQYF. The CDR3 DNA is TGTGCCAGCAGCGTAGCCGGGAGGGGCTACGAGCAGTACTTC.

V usage is TRBV5-1 and J usage is TRBJ2-7; TRBD1 matches 7 bases. The trim removed 3 bases at V and 5 bases at J, leaving 8 bases unmatched. The length of the CDR3 is 14 residues. CDR1 is SGHRS, CDR2 YFSETQ, per germline. As DNA, the CDR3 is TGCGCCAGCAGCTACGGACAGGAGTCCCACGAGCAGTACTTC. This codes for CASSYGQESHEQYF.

The V and J genes are TRBV7-2 and TRBJ2-7; D might be TRBD1 (5 bases). V was trimmed by 1 base and J by 0 bases, leaving 7 bases between them. The CDR3 sequence is 14 residues long. The germline V gene encodes CDR1 SGHTA and CDR2 FQGNSA. The CDR3: CASSLDRISYEQYF. The CDR3 region has the DNA TGTGCCAGCAGCTTAGACAGGATCTCCTACGAGCAGTACTTC.

The V gene is TRBV27, the J gene TRBJ2-1; the match to TRBD2 covers 9 bases. With V trimmed by 5 bases and J by 5 bases, 7 bases remained unmatched. Germline values: CDR1 MNHEY, CDR2 SMNVEV (reference sequence). The CDR3 sequence is 15 residues long. CDR3 DNA sequence: TGTGCCAGCAGTCAAAGCGGGAGGTGGCACAATGAGCAGTTCTTC. It yields the protein CASSQSGRWHNEQFF.

The rearrangement links TRBV18 to TRBJ1-2, with a weak D call TRBD1 (6 bases). Trimming removed 2 bases from V and 1 base from J, with 14 bases in between. CDR1 is KGHSH, CDR2 LQKENI, per germline. CDR3 length: 16 amino acids. CDR3 in amino acids: CASSPKAPDSNYGYTF. For the CDR3, the DNA is TGTGCCAGCTCACCAAAGGCGCCGGACAGTAACTATGGCTACACCTTC.

The rearrangement joins TRBV3-1 (or the pseudogene TRBV3-2) to TRBJ1-4, with no clear D. V lost 1 base, J lost 7 bases, and 7 bases lay in between. The CDR3 totals 13 residues. Germline V gene data show CDR1 as LGHDT and CDR2 as YNNKEL (reference sequence). The CDR3 DNA reads TGTGCCAGCAGCCAAGGGTTACTTGAAAAACTGTTTTTT. Its translation: CASSQGLLEKLFF.

The CDR3 sequence: CATSRDRGNIVQYF. The CDR3 nucleotides are TGTGCCACCAGCAGAGACAGGGGAAATATCGTTCAGTACTTC. The rearrangement uses TRBV15 and TRBJ2-4; D is possibly TRBD1 (6 bases). This CDR3 has 14 amino acids. Deletions cut 0 bases from V and 11 bases from J, with 14 bases between. CDR1 is LNHNV, CDR2 YYDKDF, per germline (reference sequence).

The V gene is TRBV2, the J gene TRBJ2-1, with a possible D match to TRBD2 (6 bases). With 3 bases removed from V and 8 bases from J, the gap between germline ends came to 17 bases. Germline CDR1 SNHLY, CDR2 FYNNEI. The length of the CDR3 is 15 residues. CDR3 loop: CASSEGNPRGDEQFF. The DNA for the CDR3 is TGTGCCAGCAGTGAGGGAAATCCCCGCGGGGATGAGCAGTTCTTC.